This TCR beta chain stems from a study of blood T cell repertoires in COVID-19. Per the authors' pipeline: Estimation of nucleated cell counts was performed using reference gene primer amplification. The table came from immunoSEQ multiplex PCR; TCRdb's copy has only in-frame clones and leaves some out. V and J calls and clone size are given by that table; D and trimming were obtained from the DNA. The data hold about 160,000 clones, with about 90% observed a single time. Patients at the Seattle site were enrolled during active infection and followed longitudinally. Trimming at V came to 2 bases and at J to 2 bases, leaving 3 bases not matched to a gene. CDR1 is KGHDR, CDR2 SFDVKD, per germline. The CDR3 is 16 residues long.

The sequence was obtained from a man aged 25-45 years with COVID-19, enrolled during active disease. The sample was peripheral blood. The rearrangement links TRBV24-1 to TRBJ2-2; 8 bases are shared with TRBD1. The CDR3 DNA sequence: TGTGCCACCAGTGATTGGGGGACAGGAAACACCGGGGAGCTGTTTTTT. Translating it yields CATSDWGTGNTGELFF.